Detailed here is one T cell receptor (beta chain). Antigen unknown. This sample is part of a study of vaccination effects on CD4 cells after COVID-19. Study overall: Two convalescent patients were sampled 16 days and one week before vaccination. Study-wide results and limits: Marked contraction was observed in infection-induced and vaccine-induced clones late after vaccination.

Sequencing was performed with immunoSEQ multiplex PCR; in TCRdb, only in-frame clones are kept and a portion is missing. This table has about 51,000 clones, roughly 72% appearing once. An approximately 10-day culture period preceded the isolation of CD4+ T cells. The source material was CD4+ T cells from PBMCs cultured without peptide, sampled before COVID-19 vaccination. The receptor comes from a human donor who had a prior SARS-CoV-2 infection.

CDR3 nucleotide sequence: TGTGCCAGCAGCCAACTTGGGAATTCACCCCTCCACTTT. Protein sequence: CASSQLGNSPLHF. The chain links TRBV3-1 (or the pseudogene TRBV3-2) to TRBJ1-6; D uncertain. V lost 2 bases to trimming and J lost 7 bases, with 6 bases between them. The CDR3 is 13 residues long. Germline lookup yields CDR1 LGHDT and CDR2 YNNKEL (reference sequence).